Shown below are 2 T cell receptor beta chains from a single sample sequenced in a study of T cell responses to AZD1222 COVID-19 vaccine. The data were produced by immunoSEQ multiplex PCR, yet TCRdb's version contains in-frame clones alone and is incomplete. In the table there are about 100,000 clones, approximately 87% of which are singletons. The source was peripheral blood, collected on day 0 of AZD1222 vaccination. Every receptor here comes from an adult in good health.

The rearrangement joins TRBV7-2 to TRBJ2-7; D perhaps matches TRBD2 (6 bases). Trimming shortened V by 4 bases and J by 2 bases, and 12 bases separated the two germline ends. The CDR3 runs 14 residues. Germline lookup yields CDR1 SGHTA and CDR2 FQGNSA. The CDR3 region is CASSSWTGAYEQYF. CDR3 coding DNA: TGTGCCAGCAGCTCTTGGACGGGGGCCTACGAGCAGTACTTC.

Written as DNA, the CDR3 is TGTGCCAGCAGTTACGAACGGGGAAGCGATCAGCCCCAGCATTTT. It is translated as CASSYERGSDQPQHF. The chain is built from TRBV6-5 and TRBJ1-5; D is undetermined. Germline CDR1 and CDR2: MNHEY and SVGAGI. Trimming took off 2 bases at V and 5 bases at J, with 13 bases between the two ends. The CDR3 length is 15 residues.